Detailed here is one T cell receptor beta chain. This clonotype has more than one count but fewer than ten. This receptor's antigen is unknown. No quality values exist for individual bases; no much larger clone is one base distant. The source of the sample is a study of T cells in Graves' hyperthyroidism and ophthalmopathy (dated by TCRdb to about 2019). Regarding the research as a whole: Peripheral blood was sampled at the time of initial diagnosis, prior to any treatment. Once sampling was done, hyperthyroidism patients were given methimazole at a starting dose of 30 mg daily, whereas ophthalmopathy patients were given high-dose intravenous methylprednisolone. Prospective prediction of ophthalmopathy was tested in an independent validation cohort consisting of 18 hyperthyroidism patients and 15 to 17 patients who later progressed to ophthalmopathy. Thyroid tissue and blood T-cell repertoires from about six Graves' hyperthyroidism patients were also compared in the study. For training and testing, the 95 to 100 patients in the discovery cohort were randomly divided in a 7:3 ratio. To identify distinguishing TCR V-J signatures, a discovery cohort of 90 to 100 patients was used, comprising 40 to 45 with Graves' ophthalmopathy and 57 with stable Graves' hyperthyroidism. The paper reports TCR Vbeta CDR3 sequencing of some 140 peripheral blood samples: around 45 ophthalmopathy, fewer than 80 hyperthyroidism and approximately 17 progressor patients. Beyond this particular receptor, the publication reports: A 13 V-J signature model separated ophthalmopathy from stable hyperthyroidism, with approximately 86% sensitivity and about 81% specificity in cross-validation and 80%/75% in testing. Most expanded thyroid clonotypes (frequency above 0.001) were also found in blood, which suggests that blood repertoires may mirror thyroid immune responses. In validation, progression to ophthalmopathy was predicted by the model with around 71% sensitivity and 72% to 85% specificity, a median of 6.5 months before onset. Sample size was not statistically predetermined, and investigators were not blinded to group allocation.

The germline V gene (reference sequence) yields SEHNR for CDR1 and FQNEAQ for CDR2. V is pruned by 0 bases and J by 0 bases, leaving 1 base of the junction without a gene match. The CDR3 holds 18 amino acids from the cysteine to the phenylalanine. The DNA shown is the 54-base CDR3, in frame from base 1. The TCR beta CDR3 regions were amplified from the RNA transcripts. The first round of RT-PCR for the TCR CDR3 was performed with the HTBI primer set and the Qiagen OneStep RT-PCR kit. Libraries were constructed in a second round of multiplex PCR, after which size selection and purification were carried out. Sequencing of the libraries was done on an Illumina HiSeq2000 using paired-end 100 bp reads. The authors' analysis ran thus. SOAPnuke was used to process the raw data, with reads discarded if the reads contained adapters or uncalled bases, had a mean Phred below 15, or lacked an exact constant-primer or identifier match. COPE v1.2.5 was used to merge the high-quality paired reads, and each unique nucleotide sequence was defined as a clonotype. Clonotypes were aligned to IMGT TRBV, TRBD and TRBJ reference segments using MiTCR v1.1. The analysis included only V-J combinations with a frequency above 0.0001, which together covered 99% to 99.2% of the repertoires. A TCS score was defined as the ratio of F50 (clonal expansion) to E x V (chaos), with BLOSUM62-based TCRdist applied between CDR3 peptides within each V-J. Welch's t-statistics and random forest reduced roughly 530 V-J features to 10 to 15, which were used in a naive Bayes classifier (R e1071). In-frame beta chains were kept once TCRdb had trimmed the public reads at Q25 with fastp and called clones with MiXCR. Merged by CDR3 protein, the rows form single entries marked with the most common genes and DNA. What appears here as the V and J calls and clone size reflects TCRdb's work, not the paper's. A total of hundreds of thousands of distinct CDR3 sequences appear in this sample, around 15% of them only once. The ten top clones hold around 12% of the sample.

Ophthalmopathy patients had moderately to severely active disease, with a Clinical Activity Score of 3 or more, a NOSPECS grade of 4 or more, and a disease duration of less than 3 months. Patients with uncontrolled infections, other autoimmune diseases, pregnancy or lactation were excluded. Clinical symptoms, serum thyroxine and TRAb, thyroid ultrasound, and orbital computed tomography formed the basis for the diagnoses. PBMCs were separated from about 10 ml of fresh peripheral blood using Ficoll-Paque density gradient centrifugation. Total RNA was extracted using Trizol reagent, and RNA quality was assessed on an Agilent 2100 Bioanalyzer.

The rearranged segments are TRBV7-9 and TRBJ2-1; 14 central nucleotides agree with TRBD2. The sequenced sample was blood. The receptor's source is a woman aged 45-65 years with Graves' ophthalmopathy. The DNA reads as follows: TGTGCCAGCAGCTTAGCGGGACTAGCGGGGGCCTCCTACAATGAGCAGTTCTTC. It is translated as CASSLAGLAGASYNEQFF.